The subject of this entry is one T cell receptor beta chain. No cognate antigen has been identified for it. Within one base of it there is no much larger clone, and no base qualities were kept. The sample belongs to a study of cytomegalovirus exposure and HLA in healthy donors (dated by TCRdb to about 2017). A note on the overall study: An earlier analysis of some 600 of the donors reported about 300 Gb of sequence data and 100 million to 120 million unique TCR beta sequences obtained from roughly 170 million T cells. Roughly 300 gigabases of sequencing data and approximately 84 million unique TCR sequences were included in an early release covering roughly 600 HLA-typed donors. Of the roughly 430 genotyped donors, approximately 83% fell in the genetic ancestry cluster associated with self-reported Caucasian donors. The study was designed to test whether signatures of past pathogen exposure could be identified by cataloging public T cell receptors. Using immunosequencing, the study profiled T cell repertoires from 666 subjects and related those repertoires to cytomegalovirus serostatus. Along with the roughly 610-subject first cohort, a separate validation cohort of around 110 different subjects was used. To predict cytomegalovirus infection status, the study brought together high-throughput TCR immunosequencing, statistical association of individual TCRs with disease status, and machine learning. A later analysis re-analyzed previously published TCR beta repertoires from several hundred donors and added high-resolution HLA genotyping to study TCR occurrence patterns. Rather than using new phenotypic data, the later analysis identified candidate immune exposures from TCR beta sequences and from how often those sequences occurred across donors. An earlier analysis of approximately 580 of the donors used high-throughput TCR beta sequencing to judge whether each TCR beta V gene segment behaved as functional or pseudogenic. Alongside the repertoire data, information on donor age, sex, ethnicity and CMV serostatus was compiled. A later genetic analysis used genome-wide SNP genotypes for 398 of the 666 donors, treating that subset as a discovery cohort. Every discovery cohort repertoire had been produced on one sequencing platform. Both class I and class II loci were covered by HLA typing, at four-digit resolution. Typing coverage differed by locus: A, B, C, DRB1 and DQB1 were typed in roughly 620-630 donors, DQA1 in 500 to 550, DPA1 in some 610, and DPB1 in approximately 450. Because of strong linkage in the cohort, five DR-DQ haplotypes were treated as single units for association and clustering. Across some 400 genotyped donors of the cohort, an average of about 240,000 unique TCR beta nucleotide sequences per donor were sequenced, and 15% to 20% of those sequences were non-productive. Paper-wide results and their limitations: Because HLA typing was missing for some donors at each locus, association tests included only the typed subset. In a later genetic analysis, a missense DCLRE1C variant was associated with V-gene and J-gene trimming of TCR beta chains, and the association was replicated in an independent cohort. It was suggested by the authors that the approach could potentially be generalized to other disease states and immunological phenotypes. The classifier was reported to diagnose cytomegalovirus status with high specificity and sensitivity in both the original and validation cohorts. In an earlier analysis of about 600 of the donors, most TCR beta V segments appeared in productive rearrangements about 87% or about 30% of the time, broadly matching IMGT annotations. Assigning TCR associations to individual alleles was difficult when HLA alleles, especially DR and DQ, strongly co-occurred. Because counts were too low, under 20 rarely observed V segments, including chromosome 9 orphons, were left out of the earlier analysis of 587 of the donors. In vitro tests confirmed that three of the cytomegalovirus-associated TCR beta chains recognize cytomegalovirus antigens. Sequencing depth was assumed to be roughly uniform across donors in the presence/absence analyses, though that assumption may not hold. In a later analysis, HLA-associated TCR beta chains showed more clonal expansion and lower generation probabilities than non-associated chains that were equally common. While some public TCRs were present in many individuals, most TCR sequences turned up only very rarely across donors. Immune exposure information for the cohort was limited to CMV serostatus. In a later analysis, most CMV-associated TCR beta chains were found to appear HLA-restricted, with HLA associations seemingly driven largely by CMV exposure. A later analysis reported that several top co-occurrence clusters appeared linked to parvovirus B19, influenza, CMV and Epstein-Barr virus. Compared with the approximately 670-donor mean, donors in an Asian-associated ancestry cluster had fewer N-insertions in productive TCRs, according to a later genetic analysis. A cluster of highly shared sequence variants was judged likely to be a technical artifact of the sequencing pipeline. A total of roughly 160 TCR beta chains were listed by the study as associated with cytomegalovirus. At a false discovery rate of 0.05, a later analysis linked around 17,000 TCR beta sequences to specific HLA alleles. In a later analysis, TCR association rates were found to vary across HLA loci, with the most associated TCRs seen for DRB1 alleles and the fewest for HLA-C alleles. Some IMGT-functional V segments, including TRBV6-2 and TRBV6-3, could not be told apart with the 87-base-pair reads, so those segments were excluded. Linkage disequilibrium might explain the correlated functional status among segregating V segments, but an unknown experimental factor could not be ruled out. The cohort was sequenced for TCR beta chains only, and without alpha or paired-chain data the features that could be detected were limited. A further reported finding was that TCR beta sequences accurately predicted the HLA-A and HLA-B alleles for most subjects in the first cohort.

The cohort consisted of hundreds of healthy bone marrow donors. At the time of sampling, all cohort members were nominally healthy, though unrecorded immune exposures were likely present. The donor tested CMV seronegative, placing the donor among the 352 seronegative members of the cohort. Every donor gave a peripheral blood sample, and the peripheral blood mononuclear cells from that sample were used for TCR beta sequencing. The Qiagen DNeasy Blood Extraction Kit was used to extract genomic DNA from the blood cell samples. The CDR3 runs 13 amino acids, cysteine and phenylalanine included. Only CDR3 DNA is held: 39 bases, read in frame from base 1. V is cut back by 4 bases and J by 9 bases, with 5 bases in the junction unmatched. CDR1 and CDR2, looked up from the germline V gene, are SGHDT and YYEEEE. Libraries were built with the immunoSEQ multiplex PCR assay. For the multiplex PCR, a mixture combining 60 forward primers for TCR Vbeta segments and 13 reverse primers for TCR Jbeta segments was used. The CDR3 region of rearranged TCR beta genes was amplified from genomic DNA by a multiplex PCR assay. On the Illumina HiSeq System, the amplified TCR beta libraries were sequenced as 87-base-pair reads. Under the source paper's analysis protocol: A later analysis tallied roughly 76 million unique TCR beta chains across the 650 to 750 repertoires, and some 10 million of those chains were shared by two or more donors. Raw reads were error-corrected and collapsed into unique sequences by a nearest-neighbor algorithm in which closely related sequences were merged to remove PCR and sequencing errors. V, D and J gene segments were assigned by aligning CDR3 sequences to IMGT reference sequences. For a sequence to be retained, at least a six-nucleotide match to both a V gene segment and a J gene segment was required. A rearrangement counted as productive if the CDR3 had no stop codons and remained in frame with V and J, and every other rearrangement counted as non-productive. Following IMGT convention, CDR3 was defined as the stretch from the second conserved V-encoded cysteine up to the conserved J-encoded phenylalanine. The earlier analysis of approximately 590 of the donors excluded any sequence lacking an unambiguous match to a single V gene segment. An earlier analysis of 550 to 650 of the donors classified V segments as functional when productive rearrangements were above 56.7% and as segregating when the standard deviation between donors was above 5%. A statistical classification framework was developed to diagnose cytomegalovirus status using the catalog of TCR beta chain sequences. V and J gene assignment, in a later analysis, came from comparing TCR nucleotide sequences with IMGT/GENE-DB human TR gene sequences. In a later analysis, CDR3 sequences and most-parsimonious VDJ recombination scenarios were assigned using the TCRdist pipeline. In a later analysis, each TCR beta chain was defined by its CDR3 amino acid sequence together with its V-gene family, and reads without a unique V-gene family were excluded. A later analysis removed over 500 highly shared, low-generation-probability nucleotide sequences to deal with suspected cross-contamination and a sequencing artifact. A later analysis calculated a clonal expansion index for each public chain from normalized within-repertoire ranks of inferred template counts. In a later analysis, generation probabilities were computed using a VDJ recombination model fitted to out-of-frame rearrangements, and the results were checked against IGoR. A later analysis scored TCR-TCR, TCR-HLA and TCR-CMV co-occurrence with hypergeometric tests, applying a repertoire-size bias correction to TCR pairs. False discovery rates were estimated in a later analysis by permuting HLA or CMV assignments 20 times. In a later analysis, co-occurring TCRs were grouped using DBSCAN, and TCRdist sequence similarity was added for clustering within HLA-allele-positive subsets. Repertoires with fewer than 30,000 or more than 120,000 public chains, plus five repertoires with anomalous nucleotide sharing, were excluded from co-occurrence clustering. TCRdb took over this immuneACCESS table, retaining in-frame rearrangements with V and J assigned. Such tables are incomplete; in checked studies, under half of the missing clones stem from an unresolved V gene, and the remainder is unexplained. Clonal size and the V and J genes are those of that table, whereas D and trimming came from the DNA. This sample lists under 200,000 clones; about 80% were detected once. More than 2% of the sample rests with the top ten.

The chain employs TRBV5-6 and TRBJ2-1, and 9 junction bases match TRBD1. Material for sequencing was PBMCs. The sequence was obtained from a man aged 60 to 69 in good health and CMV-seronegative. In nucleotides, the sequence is TGTGCCAGCAGCCGGGGACAGGGTTGTGAGCAGTTCTTC. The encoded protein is CASSRGQGCEQFF.